This TCR beta chain was documented in a study of T cells after yellow fever vaccination (dated by TCRdb to about 2019). Concerning the study at large: The SMART-Seq v4 Ultra Low Input RNA kit was used to prepare libraries from fractions with low cell numbers. To follow T-cell clones before and after primary and booster YFV17D yellow fever vaccination, bulk TCR alpha and beta repertoires were sequenced over time. Two healthy male donors, one aged 18 to 30 and one aged 30 to 39 years, were included in the cohort. Bulk PBMC replicates and cell subsets were isolated from blood drawn at multiple timepoints before and after both primary and secondary immunization.

The germline V and J ends show losses of 5 bases and 3 bases respectively, and no gene match explains 12 bases of the junction. CDR1 and CDR2 (MNHEY, SVGEGT) derive from the germline V gene. Including cysteine and phenylalanine, the CDR3 has 17 amino acids. The read is trimmed to its CDR3 DNA, 51 bases read in frame from base 1. This clonotype was counted a few times. This receptor's antigen is unknown. No base-level quality is on record; no much larger clone is a single base apart. The instrument given in TCRdb is Illumina NovaSeq 6000. TCR cDNA was synthesized by 5'RACE template switching, which introduced a universal primer site and unique molecular identifiers. Priming of cDNA synthesis was performed from both the TCR alpha and TCR beta constant segments. Library amplification used two PCR steps, and the second PCR step added sample barcodes and sequencing adapters. Sequencing of libraries was done on Illumina HiSeq 2500 (2x100 bp) or NovaSeq (2x150 bp). The authors processed their data as follows. Reads were demultiplexed and collapsed into UMI consensus sequences with MIGEC, and V(D)J alignment was performed with MiXCR. Vaccine-responding clonotypes were defined with edgeR using replicate PBMC samples, requiring FDR below 0.01 and a log2 fold change above 5 up to day 15. Bulk clonotypes were assigned CD4 or CD8 identity according to which sequenced CD4 or CD8 repertoire held them at higher abundance. Through fastp at Q25 and MiXCR, TCRdb rebuilt clones from the public reads, retaining in-frame beta chains. When rows share a CDR3 protein, they turn into one entry using the most common DNA and genes. The V and J calls, along with clone size, are taken from TCRdb and not from the paper's own processing. The sample table shows a few hundred thousand distinct CDR3 sequences, and approximately 3.3% are seen once. Together, the top ten hold around 3.3% of the sample.

Points the paper makes about the study in general: Compared with the primary T-cell response, the secondary T-cell response was faster but weaker, reaching its peak on day 5 rather than on day 15. A small share of clonotypes was detected in both CD4 and CD8 compartments, with the overlap likely arising from convergent recombination. After the booster, most of the clones that had expanded following primary vaccination were detected again (around 95% of CD4 and 80% to 90% of CD8), which suggests that memory was broadly maintained. Computational filtering was needed because FACS-sorted repertoires could contain abundant contaminating clonotypes from the bulk population. The study included only two donors, which limits how far the findings can be generalized.

What this sample's treatment or condition label stands for: live attenuated yellow fever vaccine strain. A standard Ficoll-Paque protocol was used to isolate PBMCs from peripheral blood. Dynabeads CD4 and CD8 positive selection kits were used to isolate CD4 and CD8 T-cell fractions. RNA was extracted with TriZol from bulk PBMCs, CD4 and CD8 fractions, and dextramer-positive and dextramer-negative fractions. This chain joins TRBV6-2 or TRBV6-3 to TRBJ1-1; TRBD1 matches 10 bases in the middle. The sequencing here drew on CD4+ T cells sorted from PBMCs, taken 10 days after the yellow fever booster vaccination. The TCR was taken from a man younger than 35 who received the YFV17D yellow fever vaccine. CDR3 protein: CASSDPMGTGEDTEAFF. Read as DNA, the sequence is TGTGCCAGCAGTGACCCCATGGGGACAGGGGAGGACACTGAAGCTTTCTTT.